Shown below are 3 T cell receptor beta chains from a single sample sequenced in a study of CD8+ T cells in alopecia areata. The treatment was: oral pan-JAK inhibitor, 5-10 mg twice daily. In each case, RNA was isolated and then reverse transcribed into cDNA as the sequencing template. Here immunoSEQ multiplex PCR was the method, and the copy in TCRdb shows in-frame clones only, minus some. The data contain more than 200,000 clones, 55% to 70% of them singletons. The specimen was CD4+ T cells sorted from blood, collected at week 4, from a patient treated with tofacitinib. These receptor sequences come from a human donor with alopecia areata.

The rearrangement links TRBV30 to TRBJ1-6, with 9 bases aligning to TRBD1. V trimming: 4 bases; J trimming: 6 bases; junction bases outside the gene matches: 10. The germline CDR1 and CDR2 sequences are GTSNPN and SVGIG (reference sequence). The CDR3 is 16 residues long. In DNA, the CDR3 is TGTGCCTGGACTCTTCAAACGGGACAGGGTAATTCACCCCTCCACTTT. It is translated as CAWTLQTGQGNSPLHF.

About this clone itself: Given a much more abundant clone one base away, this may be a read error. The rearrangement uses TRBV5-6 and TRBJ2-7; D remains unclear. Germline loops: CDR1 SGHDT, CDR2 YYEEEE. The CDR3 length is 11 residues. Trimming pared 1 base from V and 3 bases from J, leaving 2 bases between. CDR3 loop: CASSLYYEQYF. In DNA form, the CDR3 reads TGTGCCAGCAGCTTGTACTACGAGCAGTACTTC.

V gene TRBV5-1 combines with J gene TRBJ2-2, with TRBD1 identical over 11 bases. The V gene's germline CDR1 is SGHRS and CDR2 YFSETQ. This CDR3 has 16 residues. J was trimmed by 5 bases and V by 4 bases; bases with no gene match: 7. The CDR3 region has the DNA TGCGCCAGCAGCAGAGGACAGGGGGCGCGGACCGGGGAGCTGTTTTTT. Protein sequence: CASSRGQGARTGELFF. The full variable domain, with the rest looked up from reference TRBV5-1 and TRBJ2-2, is KAGVTQTPRYLIKTRGQQVTLSCSPISGHRSVSWYQQTPGQGLQFLFEYFSETQRNKGNFPGRFSGRQFSNSRSEMNVSTLELGDSALYLCASSRGQGARTGELFFGEGSRLTVL.